The 15 T cell receptor beta chains below were found in one sample sequenced in a study of blood T cell repertoires in COVID-19. Clones were read by immunoSEQ multiplex PCR, and TCRdb kept only the in-frame ones, dropping some. The profile shows tens of thousands of clones, roughly 80% of them singletons. Sequenced: peripheral blood. The source is a man in his 60s in a cohort sampled during active COVID-19.

This clone showed up just once. The DNA for the CDR3 is TGTGCCAGCAGTTCCGGGACAGGGTTGATCTATGGCTACACCTTC. This translates into CASSSGTGLIYGYTF. This rearrangement joins TRBV28 to TRBJ1-2; TRBD1 matches at 9 bases. V lost 4 bases, J lost 4 bases, and 7 bases stayed unmatched. The CDR3 loop spans 15 amino acids. Germline V gives CDR1 MDHEN, CDR2 SYDVKM.

V usage is TRBV10-1 and J usage is TRBJ2-5, with TRBD1 matching over 10 bases. Germline lookup yields CDR1 WNHNN and CDR2 SYGVQD (reference sequence). This CDR3 spans 13 amino acids. With 9 bases clipped from V and 2 bases from J, the junction kept 3 bases outside the gene matches. The CDR3 DNA reads as TGCGCCAGACCGGACAGGGGGCAAGAGACCCAGTACTTC. This encodes CARPDRGQETQYF.

Here the CDR3 reads CATSGVSLWNTGELFF. In DNA form, the CDR3 reads TGTGCCACCAGTGGTGTCTCCCTGTGGAACACCGGGGAGCTGTTTTTT. The gene calls are TRBV24-1 and TRBJ2-2; the D is unclear. CDR1 is KGHDR and CDR2 is SFDVKD in the germline V gene. CDR3 length: 16 residues. V gave up 5 bases and J gave up 1 base, with 13 bases separating them.

The chain carries TRBV29-1 and TRBJ2-5; 7 bases are a match to TRBD2. The CDR3 covers 13 residues. Germline assignment: CDR1 SQVTM and CDR2 ANQGSEA. V lost 5 bases to trimming and J lost 4 bases; unmatched junction nucleotides: 7. The CDR3 region is CSVLYGTIETQYF. The DNA of the CDR3 is TGCAGCGTTCTGTACGGGACTATAGAGACCCAGTACTTC.

The V gene is TRBV11-2, the J gene TRBJ2-3; 11 bases line up with TRBD2. V lost 5 bases, J lost 2 bases, and 6 bases stayed unmatched. Germline CDR1 is SGHAT and CDR2 is FQNNGV. CDR3 length: 16 amino acids. CDR3 nucleotides: TGTGCCAGCAGCCCCCGACTAGCGGGGATCACAGATACGCAGTATTTT. This codes for CASSPRLAGITDTQYF.

The chain has TRBV6-5 and TRBJ2-7; TRBD1 matches at 7 bases. The length of the CDR3 is 14 residues. After removal of 2 bases from V and 2 bases from J, the junction contained 3 bases not matched to a gene. The germline gives CDR1 MNHEY, CDR2 SVGAGI. The CDR3 is CASSYGTVPYEQYF. CDR3 DNA sequence: TGTGCCAGCAGTTACGGGACAGTACCCTACGAGCAGTACTTC.

This clone was recorded a few times. The rearrangement uses TRBV7-2 and TRBJ1-3, with a weak D call TRBD1 (6 bases). The CDR3 runs to 15 residues. CDR1 is SGHTA and CDR2 is FQGNSA in the germline V gene. V gave up 5 bases and J gave up 2 bases, with 13 bases separating them. In DNA, the CDR3 is TGTGCCAGCAGCCCCCGAGGGGGAACTGGAAACACCATATATTTT. It is translated as CASSPRGGTGNTIYF.

The gene calls are TRBV18 and TRBJ2-2; no firm D call. Germline loops: CDR1 KGHSH, CDR2 LQKENI. The germline V and J ends were trimmed by 3 bases and 0 bases, with 8 bases remaining between them. The CDR3 extends over 15 amino acids. CDR3 sequence: CASSPGASNTGELFF. The CDR3 DNA follows: TGTGCCAGCTCACCCGGTGCCTCGAACACCGGGGAGCTGTTTTTT.

V is TRBV5-6 and J is TRBJ1-5; TRBD1 is a possible D gene (5 bases). The length of the CDR3 is 14 residues. Germline V gene data show CDR1 as SGHDT and CDR2 as YYEEEE. The V end lost 3 bases, the J end lost 8 bases, and 15 bases lay between the germline ends. Written as DNA, the CDR3 is TGTGCCAGCAGCTCCGGCGGGGCCGGAGAGCCCCAGCATTTT. Protein product: CASSSGGAGEPQHF.

The rearrangement uses TRBV7-9 and TRBJ2-1; 10 bases line up with TRBD2. J lost 4 bases, V lost 7 bases, and 16 bases had no gene match. The CDR3 consists of 18 residues. CDR1 and CDR2 (germline): SEHNR, FQNEAQ (reference sequence). CDR3 residues: CASTPTGGLAGVYNEQFF. CDR3 bases: TGTGCCAGCACCCCTACGGGTGGGCTAGCGGGGGTGTACAATGAGCAGTTCTTC.

A single count supports this clone. V is TRBV7-9 and J is TRBJ2-5; 9 positions agree with TRBD1. Trimming cost V 4 bases and J 10 bases; bases outside gene matches: 13. The CDR3 is 15 residues long. Germline loops: CDR1 SEHNR, CDR2 FQNEAQ (reference sequence). The CDR3 sequence is CASSSGQGMALGQYF. The CDR3 region has the DNA TGTGCCAGCAGCTCGGGACAGGGAATGGCCCTGGGCCAGTACTTC.

This chain uses TRBV5-1 with TRBJ2-4, with D maybe TRBD1 (5 bases). V was cut by 4 bases and J by 4 bases, with 9 bases left in between. CDR1 and CDR2 from the germline V gene are SGHRS and YFSETQ. This CDR3 has 13 amino acids. CDR3 nucleotide sequence: TGCGCCAGCAGCCTCGACAGTAAAAACATTCAGTACTTC. Its translation is CASSLDSKNIQYF.

The gene calls are TRBV19 and TRBJ2-7, with D possibly TRBD2 on 6 matching bases. CDR1 and CDR2 from the germline V gene are LNHDA and SQIVND (reference sequence). V was shortened by 3 bases and J by 4 bases, with 13 bases between the two germline ends. CDR3 length equals 14 residues. The CDR3 sequence is CASSMRGRKYEQYF. For the CDR3, the DNA is TGTGCCAGTAGTATGCGGGGACGAAAGTACGAGCAGTACTTC.

The chain has TRBV9 and TRBJ1-2; tentatively, D is TRBD1 (6 bases). This CDR3 comprises 13 residues. Looked up from germline, CDR1 is SGDLS and CDR2 is YYNGEE. The ends were cut back, 3 bases at V and 8 bases at J, with 14 bases in the middle. CDR3 DNA: TGTGCCAGCAGCGGCCAGGGGAGATTGGGCTACACCTTC. It is translated as CASSGQGRLGYTF.

This rearrangement joins TRBV27 to TRBJ2-7; D possibly corresponds to TRBD2 (5 bases). The V end lost 2 bases, the J end lost 5 bases, and 13 bases lay between the germline ends. Germline-derived CDR1 and CDR2 are MNHEY and SMNVEV (reference sequence). This CDR3 has 14 amino acids. The CDR3 DNA follows: TGTGCCAGCAGTTTAGCTAGCCCTAAGGACGAGCAGTACTTC. It is translated as CASSLASPKDEQYF.